Listed here are 27 T cell receptor beta chains from one sample, sequenced in a study of tumor-infiltrating lymphocytes in localized non-small cell lung cancer. Only in-frame clones appear in the TCRdb table, and some are missing; sequencing was by immunoSEQ multiplex PCR. This table holds approximately 15,000 clones, roughly 75% found once. Sequenced sample: lung tumor tissue. The receptors originated from a human donor with non-small cell lung cancer.

This clone has more than one count but fewer than ten. The gene calls are TRBV13 and TRBJ2-1, with 9 bases identical to TRBD2. Trimming cost V 5 bases and J 2 bases; bases outside gene matches: 10. The CDR3 is 17 amino acids. Per the germline V gene, CDR1 is PRHDT and CDR2 is FYEKMQ (reference sequence). This CDR3 is CASSQRVSGSPYNEQFF. Here the CDR3 DNA reads TGTGCCAGCAGCCAGCGGGTTAGCGGGAGTCCCTACAATGAGCAGTTCTTC.

A single count supports this clone. This chain uses TRBV6-7 with TRBJ1-4, with a tentative D call TRBD1 (5 bases). TRBV6-7 is labeled an ORF, and its function is uncertain. V lost 6 bases and J lost 3, with 8 bases in between. This CDR3 has 13 residues. The CDR3 spells CASRAGPNEKLFF. The CDR3 bases are TGTGCCAGCAGGGCAGGGCCTAATGAAAAACTGTTTTTT.

In this sample, this clone turned up a few times. At one boundary the junction diverges from the germline segment, which might be a read error. The chain combines TRBV7-7 with TRBJ2-2; perhaps D is TRBD1 or TRBD2 (5 bases each). There are 14 residues in the CDR3. Germline V CDR1 and CDR2: SSHAT, FNYEAQ (reference sequence). The CDR3 is CASSLAQGTGELFF. CDR3 coding DNA: TGTGCTAGCAGCTTAGCGCAGGGCACCGGGGAGCTGTTTTTT.

The chain is built from TRBV28 and TRBJ1-2; D perhaps matches TRBD1 (6 bases). V was shortened by 8 bases and J by 0 bases, with 19 bases between the two germline ends. Germline V gene sequence: CDR1 MDHEN, CDR2 SYDVKM. The CDR3 contains 16 residues. DNA for the CDR3: TGTGCCAGCGCGCGAGGGGGACCAATGCCTAACTATGGCTACACCTTC. It is translated as CASARGGPMPNYGYTF.

This clone was detected only a few times. The chain employs TRBV10-3 and TRBJ1-1, with unresolved D. Deletions cut 0 bases from V and 7 bases from J, with 9 bases between. The CDR3 consists of 13 residues. Germline V lookup: CDR1 ENHRY, CDR2 SYGVKD. The CDR3 DNA follows: TGTGCCATCAGTGAGTCGAAAACTAATGAAGCTTTCTTT. Its protein product is CAISESKTNEAFF.

This clone was counted once. The chain couples TRBV27 to TRBJ2-1; 11 bases align to TRBD1. Germline V gene data show CDR1 as MNHEY and CDR2 as SMNVEV (reference sequence). V gave up 7 bases and J gave up 6 bases; unmatched junction bases: 8. This CDR3 is built from 15 residues. CDR3 residues: CASNLRDRGANEQFF. The CDR3 DNA reads as TGTGCCAGCAATCTCCGGGACAGGGGGGCCAATGAGCAGTTCTTC.

This clone has a single count. The J gene is TRBJ2-3, the V gene TRBV4-2; D is possibly TRBD2 (5 bases). This CDR3 spans 17 amino acids. The V gene's germline CDR1 is LGHNA and CDR2 YNFKEQ. Trimming cost V 2 bases and J 0 bases, with 15 bases left between them. DNA for the CDR3: TGTGCCAGCAGCCAATCGTCAGCGCGGACTAGCACAGATACGCAGTATTTT. Amino acids: CASSQSSARTSTDTQYF.

The rearrangement joins TRBV5-4 to TRBJ2-4; 8 bases fit TRBD2. The CDR3 runs to 17 residues. Germline lookup yields CDR1 SGHNT and CDR2 YYREEE (reference sequence). Losses at the gene ends were 4 bases for V and 0 bases for J; bases not matched to a gene: 9. CDR3 bases: TGTGCCAGCAGCCCGGGGGGGGTTACGAAAGCCAAAAACATTCAGTACTTC. Amino acids: CASSPGGVTKAKNIQYF.

In its sample, this clone was seen a few times. V is TRBV2 and J is TRBJ1-2; 9 bases are a match to TRBD1. Germline V gives CDR1 SNHLY, CDR2 FYNNEI. The CDR3 has 14 amino acids. V lost 7 bases and J lost 8; bases outside the gene matches: 11. The CDR3 bases are TGTGCCAGCATCCCCTGGACAGGGGAGGAGGGCTACACCTTC. It translates to CASIPWTGEEGYTF.

The chain uses TRBV7-2 and TRBJ1-3; perhaps TRBD1 as D (5 bases). This CDR3 spans 14 amino acids. V lost 6 bases, J lost 3 bases, and 12 bases lay in between. The germline CDR1 and CDR2 sequences are SGHTA and FQGNSA. The CDR3 here is CASSPNQGGNTIYF. Here the CDR3 DNA reads TGTGCCAGCAGTCCGAATCAGGGTGGAAACACCATATATTTT.

A single count supports this clone. Here the CDR3 reads CASSQEAGQGDYGYTF. The DNA of the CDR3 is TGCGCCAGCAGCCAAGAAGCGGGACAGGGTGACTATGGCTACACCTTC. The gene calls are TRBV4-1 and TRBJ1-2; 9 nucleotides line up with TRBD1. After removal of 0 bases from V and 3 bases from J, the junction contained 5 bases not matched to a gene. The V gene's germline CDR1 is MGHRA and CDR2 YSYEKL. CDR3 size: 16 residues.

The chain joins TRBV14 to TRBJ1-1, with a weak D call TRBD1 (5 bases). Germline V lookup: CDR1 SGHDN, CDR2 FVKESK. Trimming pared 0 bases from V and 1 base from J, leaving 15 bases between. The CDR3 spans 17 residues. This CDR3 reads CASSQDPRTGKNTEAFF. CDR3 nucleotide sequence: TGTGCCAGCAGCCAAGATCCCCGCACAGGCAAGAACACTGAAGCTTTCTTT.

This clone has only a few counts. J is TRBJ2-7 and V is TRBV30, with D perhaps being TRBD1 or TRBD2 (5 bases each). V was trimmed by 6 bases and J by 3 bases, leaving 15 bases between them. Germline CDR1 reads GTSNPN; CDR2 reads SVGIG (reference sequence). CDR3 length: 13 residues. The CDR3 loop is CACNRDGNYEQYF. The CDR3 DNA reads TGTGCCTGTAACCGGGACGGTAACTACGAGCAGTACTTC.

The chain joins TRBV29-1 to TRBJ2-1; TRBD2 agrees at 14 bases. The junction had 14 bases not matched to a gene; V was cut back by 4 bases and J by 6 bases. CDR1 is SQVTM and CDR2 is ANQGSEA in the germline V gene. This CDR3 comprises 18 residues. For the CDR3, the DNA is TGCAGCGTTGGCCCCCGGGGGGGACTAGCGGGGGCCCCCAATGAGCAGTTCTTC. Amino acid sequence: CSVGPRGGLAGAPNEQFF.

The rearrangement links TRBV6-6 to TRBJ2-7; D uncertain. V gave up 4 bases and J gave up 5 bases, with 9 bases separating them. Germline V gives CDR1 MNHNY, CDR2 SVGAGI (reference sequence). The CDR3 covers 12 residues. In DNA, the CDR3 is TGTGCCAGCAGTTCATCGGGCGACGAGCAGTACTTC. It encodes CASSSSGDEQYF.

The table lists this clone with a few counts. The chain links TRBV4-2 to TRBJ1-4; 7 positions match TRBD1. CDR1 is LGHNA and CDR2 is YNFKEQ in the germline V gene. The V gene end was trimmed by 2 bases and the J gene end by 0 bases; junction bases not matched to a gene: 3. The CDR3 contains 16 residues. CDR3 nucleotides: TGTGCCAGCAGCCAAACCGACAGGGCAACTAATGAAAAACTGTTTTTT. It encodes CASSQTDRATNEKLFF.

The V call is TRBV18, the J call TRBJ1-5; no clear D gene. The germline gives CDR1 KGHSH, CDR2 LQKENI. Trimming removed 3 bases at V and 0 bases at J, with 6 bases between. CDR3 size: 14 residues. CDR3 sequence: CASSPQYSNQPQHF. As DNA, the CDR3 is TGTGCCAGCTCACCGCAGTATAGCAATCAGCCCCAGCATTTT.

This chain uses TRBV11-2 with TRBJ2-7, with D unresolved. Trimming took 1 base from V and 2 from J, leaving 6 bases between them. Germline CDR1 SGHAT, CDR2 FQNNGV. This CDR3 contains 13 residues. The CDR3 is CASSLARPYEQYF. CDR3 nucleotide sequence: TGTGCCAGCAGCTTAGCCCGACCCTACGAGCAGTACTTC. Variable domain in full (rest from reference TRBV11-2 and TRBJ2-7): EAGVAQSPRYKIIEKRQSVAFWCNPISGHATLYWYQQILGQGPKLLIQFQNNGVVDDSQLPKDRFSAERLKGVDSTLKIQPAKLEDSAVYLCASSLARPYEQYFGPGTRLTVT.

This chain connects TRBV15 to TRBJ1-1; 7 bases line up with TRBD1. J gave up 6 bases and V 0 bases, and 10 bases lay outside the gene matches. The length of the CDR3 is 16 residues. Germline CDR1 and CDR2: LNHNV and YYDKDF (reference sequence). The CDR3 DNA reads TGTGCCACCAGCAGAGACAGGGGGAGGAATAGGGCTGAAGCTTTCTTT. Its translation: CATSRDRGRNRAEAFF.

The CDR3 DNA follows: TGTGCCAGCTCACGACTATCGACAGGTACGGAGTACAATGAGCAGTTCTTC. Amino acids: CASSRLSTGTEYNEQFF. This chain uses TRBV18 with TRBJ2-1, with D possibly TRBD1 on 6 matching bases. Germline loops: CDR1 KGHSH, CDR2 LQKENI. The CDR3 loop spans 17 amino acids. V was trimmed by 4 bases and J by 4 bases, leaving 20 bases between them.

The rearrangement links TRBV19 to TRBJ2-7; 10 nucleotides agree with TRBD2. CDR1 and CDR2 from the germline V gene are LNHDA and SQIVND (reference sequence). The CDR3 is made up of 14 amino acids. Trimming at V came to 5 bases and at J to 5 bases, leaving 6 bases not matched to a gene. The chain's CDR3 is CASSSSGSLNEQYF. For the CDR3, the DNA is TGTGCCAGTAGTTCTAGCGGGAGTCTTAACGAGCAGTACTTC.

CDR3 sequence (DNA): TGCAGCGAGTCGGACAGGGCGGGGGAGACCCAGTACTTC. It is translated as CSESDRAGETQYF. V is TRBV29-1 and J is TRBJ2-5; 8 bases are a match to TRBD1. V lost 7 bases to trimming and J lost 5 bases; unmatched junction nucleotides: 9. Germline lookup yields CDR1 SQVTM and CDR2 ANQGSEA. The CDR3 spans 13 residues.

The chain couples TRBV6-1 to TRBJ2-1, with no clear D. Germline assignment: CDR1 MNHNS and CDR2 SASEGT. The CDR3 length is 14 residues. The V gene lost 2 bases and the J gene lost 5 bases, with 10 bases spanning the gap. CDR3 sequence (DNA): TGTGCCAGCAGTGAATGGGCCAGAGACAATGAGCAGTTCTTC. This gives the protein CASSEWARDNEQFF.

The V and J genes are TRBV10-3 and TRBJ2-2, with TRBD2 identical over 13 bases. Trimming cost V 8 bases and J 1 base; bases outside gene matches: 7. The CDR3 loop spans 17 amino acids. Looked up from germline, CDR1 is ENHRY and CDR2 is SYGVKD. CDR3 DNA: TGTGCCATCGCCGGGACTAGCGGGAAGCTGAACACCGGGGAGCTGTTTTTT. It codes for CAIAGTSGKLNTGELFF.

The chain uses TRBV28 and TRBJ2-7, with D unclear. The germline V gene has CDR1 MDHEN and CDR2 SYDVKM. The germline V and J ends were trimmed by 7 bases and 3 bases, with 10 bases remaining between them. The CDR3 is 12 amino acids. The CDR3, as DNA: TGTGCCAGCACGGATTCCATCTACGAGCAGTACTTC. Translation: CASTDSIYEQYF.

The chain is built from TRBV7-3 and TRBJ2-1; 8 bases agree with TRBD2. There are 14 residues in the CDR3. Trimming took 2 bases from V and 9 from J; bases not matched to a gene: 6. The germline V gene encodes CDR1 SGHTA and CDR2 FQGTGA. DNA for the CDR3: TGTGCCAGCAGCTTAGTTGCGGGAGGCTCTGAGCAGTTCTTC. Amino acid sequence: CASSLVAGGSEQFF.

V is TRBV7-2 and J is TRBJ2-3; D uncertain. V dropped 5 bases and J dropped 4 bases, with 10 bases sitting between them. Germline values: CDR1 SGHTA, CDR2 FQGNSA. CDR3 length equals 13 residues. CDR3 amino acids: CASSPVMPDTQYF. CDR3 coding DNA: TGTGCCAGCAGCCCGGTCATGCCAGATACGCAGTATTTT.